This TCR beta chain appears in the sequencing data of a study of blood T cell repertoires in COVID-19. Using immunoSEQ multiplex PCR, the repertoire was profiled, and TCRdb retains in-frame clones only, with some absent. The data contain some 150,000 clones, about nine tenths of them seen just once; the ten biggest clones take up roughly 1.5%. Trimming removed 6 bases from V and 1 base from J; junction bases left unmatched: 7. Germline V gene lookup returns CDR1 MNHEY and CDR2 SMNVEV (reference sequence). The CDR3 extends over 16 amino acids. This rearrangement joins TRBV27 to TRBJ1-2; TRBD1 agrees at 11 bases. This clonotype was sampled from a woman aged 50 to 60 with acute or convalescent COVID-19. Sequencing input: peripheral blood. CDR3 bases: TGTGCCAGCAGCCGGGACAGGGGGAGTTTTAACTATGGCTACACCTTC. Translating gives CASSRDRGSFNYGYTF.